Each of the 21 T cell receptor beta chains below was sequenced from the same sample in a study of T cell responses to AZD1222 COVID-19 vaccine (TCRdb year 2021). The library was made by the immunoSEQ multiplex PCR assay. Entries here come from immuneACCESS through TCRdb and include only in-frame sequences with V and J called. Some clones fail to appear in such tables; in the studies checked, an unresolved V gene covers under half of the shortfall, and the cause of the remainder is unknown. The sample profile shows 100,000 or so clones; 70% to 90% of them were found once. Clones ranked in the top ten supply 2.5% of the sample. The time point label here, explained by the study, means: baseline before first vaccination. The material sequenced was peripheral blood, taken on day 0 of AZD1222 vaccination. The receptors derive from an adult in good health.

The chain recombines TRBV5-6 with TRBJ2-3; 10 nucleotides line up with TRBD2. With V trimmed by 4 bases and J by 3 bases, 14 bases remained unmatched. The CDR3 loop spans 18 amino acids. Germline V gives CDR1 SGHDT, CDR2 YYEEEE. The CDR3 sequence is CASSLPTGGLAATDTQYF. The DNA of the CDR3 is TGTGCCAGCAGCCTTCCGACAGGTGGACTAGCGGCTACAGATACGCAGTATTTT.

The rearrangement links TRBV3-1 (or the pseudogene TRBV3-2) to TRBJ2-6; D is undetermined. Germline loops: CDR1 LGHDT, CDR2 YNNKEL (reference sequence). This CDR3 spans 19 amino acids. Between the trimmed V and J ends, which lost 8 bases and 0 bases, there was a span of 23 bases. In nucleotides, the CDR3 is TGTGCCAGCGACCTATTCCCCGAGACGGTGTACTCTGGGGCCAACGTCCTGACTTTC. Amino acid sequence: CASDLFPETVYSGANVLTF.

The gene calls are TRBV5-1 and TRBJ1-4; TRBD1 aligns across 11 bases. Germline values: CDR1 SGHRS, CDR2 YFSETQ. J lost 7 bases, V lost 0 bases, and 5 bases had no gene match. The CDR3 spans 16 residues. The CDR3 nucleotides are TGCGCCAGCAGCTTGGGGACAGGGGGCTCGGGTGAAAAACTGTTTTTT. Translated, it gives CASSLGTGGSGEKLFF.

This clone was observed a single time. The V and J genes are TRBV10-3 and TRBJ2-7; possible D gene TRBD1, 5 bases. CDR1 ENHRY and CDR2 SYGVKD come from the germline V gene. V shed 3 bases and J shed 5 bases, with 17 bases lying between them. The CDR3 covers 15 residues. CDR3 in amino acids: CAISDQGRRSNEQYF. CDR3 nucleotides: TGTGCCATCAGTGATCAGGGTCGCCGCTCTAACGAGCAGTACTTC.

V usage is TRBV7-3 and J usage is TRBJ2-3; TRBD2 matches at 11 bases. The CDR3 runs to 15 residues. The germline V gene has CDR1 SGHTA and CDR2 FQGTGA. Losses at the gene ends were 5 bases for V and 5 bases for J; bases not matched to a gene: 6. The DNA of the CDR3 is TGTGCCAGCAGCCCACTAGCGGGGGCGGGAGATACGCAGTATTTT. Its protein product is CASSPLAGAGDTQYF.

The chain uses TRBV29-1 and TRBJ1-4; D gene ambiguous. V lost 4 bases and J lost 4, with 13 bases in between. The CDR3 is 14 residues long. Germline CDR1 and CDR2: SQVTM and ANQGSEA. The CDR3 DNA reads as TGCAGCGTTGTCTTTGAGGCGGATAATGAAAAACTGTTTTTT. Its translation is CSVVFEADNEKLFF.

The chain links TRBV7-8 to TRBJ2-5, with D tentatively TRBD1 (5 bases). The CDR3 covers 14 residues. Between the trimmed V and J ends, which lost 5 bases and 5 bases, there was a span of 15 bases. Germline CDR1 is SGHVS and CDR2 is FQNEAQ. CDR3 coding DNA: TGTGCCAGCAGCCCTGGGGCAGCCAGCGAGACCCAGTACTTC. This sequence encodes CASSPGAASETQYF.

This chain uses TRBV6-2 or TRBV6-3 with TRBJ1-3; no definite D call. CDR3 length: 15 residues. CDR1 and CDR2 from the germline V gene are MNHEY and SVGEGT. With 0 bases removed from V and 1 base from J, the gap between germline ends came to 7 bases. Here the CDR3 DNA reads TGTGCCAGCAGTTACTCGAGCTCTTCTGGAAACACCATATATTTT. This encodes CASSYSSSSGNTIYF.

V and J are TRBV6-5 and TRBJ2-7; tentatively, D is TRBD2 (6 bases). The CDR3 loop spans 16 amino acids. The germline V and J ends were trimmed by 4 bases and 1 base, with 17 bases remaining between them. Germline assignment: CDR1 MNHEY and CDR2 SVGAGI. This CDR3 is CASSSISGTHSYEQYF. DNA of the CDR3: TGTGCCAGCAGTTCGATCTCCGGGACTCATTCCTACGAGCAGTACTTC.

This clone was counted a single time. The DNA for the CDR3 is TGTGCCAGCTCACCTCTCCAGGGGGGAGACACTGAAGCTTTCTTT. It encodes CASSPLQGGDTEAFF. V gene TRBV18 combines with J gene TRBJ1-1; 7 nucleotides match TRBD1. From germline, CDR1 is KGHSH and CDR2 LQKENI. V gave up 3 bases and J gave up 3 bases; unmatched junction bases: 7. The length of the CDR3 is 15 residues.

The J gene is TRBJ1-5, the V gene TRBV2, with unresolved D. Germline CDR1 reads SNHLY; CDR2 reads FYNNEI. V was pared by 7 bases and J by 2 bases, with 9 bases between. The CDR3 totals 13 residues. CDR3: CASIGAGNQPQHF. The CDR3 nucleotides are TGTGCCAGCATCGGCGCGGGCAATCAGCCCCAGCATTTT.

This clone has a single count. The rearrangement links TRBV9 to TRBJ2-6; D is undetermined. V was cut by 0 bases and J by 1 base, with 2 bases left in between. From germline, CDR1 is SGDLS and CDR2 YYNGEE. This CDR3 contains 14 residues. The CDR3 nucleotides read TGTGCCAGCAGCGTAGAATCTGGGGCCAACGTCCTGACTTTC. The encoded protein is CASSVESGANVLTF.

This chain's CDR3 is CASSHSGANEKLFF. Written as DNA, the CDR3 is TGTGCCAGCAGCCATAGTGGGGCAAATGAAAAACTGTTTTTT. The chain couples TRBV7-2 to TRBJ1-4; D might be TRBD1 (5 bases). Germline CDR1 SGHTA, CDR2 FQGNSA. V was trimmed by 5 bases and J by 5 bases, leaving 12 bases between them. The CDR3 loop spans 14 amino acids.

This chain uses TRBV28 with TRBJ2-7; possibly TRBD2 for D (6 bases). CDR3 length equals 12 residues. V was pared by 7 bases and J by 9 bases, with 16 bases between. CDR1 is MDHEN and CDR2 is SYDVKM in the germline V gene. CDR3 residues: CASTTLEGGQYF. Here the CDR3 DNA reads TGTGCCAGCACCACCCTGGAGGGCGGGCAGTACTTC.

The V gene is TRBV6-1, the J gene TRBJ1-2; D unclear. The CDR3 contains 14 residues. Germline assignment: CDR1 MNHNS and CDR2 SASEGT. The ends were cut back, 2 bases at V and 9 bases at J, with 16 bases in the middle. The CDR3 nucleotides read TGTGCCAGCAGTGAAACCCCATTGGCAATGAGCTACACCTTC. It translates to CASSETPLAMSYTF.

The chain's CDR3 is CASSLLSGRIEETQYF. In nucleotides, the CDR3 is TGTGCCAGCAGCCTGTTAAGCGGGAGAATTGAAGAGACCCAGTACTTC. The genes are TRBV5-6 and TRBJ2-5, with 8 nucleotides matching TRBD2. The V gene's germline CDR1 is SGHDT and CDR2 YYEEEE. The J segment lost 3 bases and the V segment lost 4 bases, leaving 11 bases of the junction unmatched. This CDR3 comprises 16 residues.

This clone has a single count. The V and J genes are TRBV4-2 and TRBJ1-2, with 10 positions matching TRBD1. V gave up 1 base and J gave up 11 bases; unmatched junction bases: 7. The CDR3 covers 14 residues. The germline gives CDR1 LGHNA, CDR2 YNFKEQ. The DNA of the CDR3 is TGTGCCAGCAGCCAAGTGGCGACAGGGGGCGCTTACACCTTC. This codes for CASSQVATGGAYTF.

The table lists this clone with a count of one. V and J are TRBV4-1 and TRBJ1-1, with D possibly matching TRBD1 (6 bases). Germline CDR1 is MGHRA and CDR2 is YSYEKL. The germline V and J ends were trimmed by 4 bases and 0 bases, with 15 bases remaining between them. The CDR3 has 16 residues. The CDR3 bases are TGCGCCAGCAGCCGGGGGGGCCCGGGTATGAACACTGAAGCTTTCTTT. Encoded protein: CASSRGGPGMNTEAFF.

The CDR3 nucleotides are TGTGCCAGCACCAAAGGGTTGGCGGACACTGAAGCTTTCTTT. This encodes CASTKGLADTEAFF. The chain links TRBV2 to TRBJ1-1; D unclear. The CDR3 sequence is 14 residues long. The V gene's germline CDR1 is SNHLY and CDR2 FYNNEI. Trimming pared 7 bases from V and 3 bases from J, leaving 15 bases between. Together with reference TRBV2 and TRBJ1-1, the CDR3 gives the full variable domain: EPEVTQTPSHQVTQMGQEVILRCVPISNHLYFYWYRQILGQKVEFLVSFYNNEISEKSEIFDDQFSVERPDGSNFTLKIRSTKLEDSAMYFCASTKGLADTEAFFGQGTRLTVV.

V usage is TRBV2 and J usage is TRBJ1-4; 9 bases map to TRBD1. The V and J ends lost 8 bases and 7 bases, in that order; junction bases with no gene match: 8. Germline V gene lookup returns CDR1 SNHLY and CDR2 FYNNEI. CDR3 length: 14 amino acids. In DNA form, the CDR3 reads TGTGCCAGCCTACCGGGACAGGGAGGTGAAAAACTGTTTTTT. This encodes CASLPGQGGEKLFF.

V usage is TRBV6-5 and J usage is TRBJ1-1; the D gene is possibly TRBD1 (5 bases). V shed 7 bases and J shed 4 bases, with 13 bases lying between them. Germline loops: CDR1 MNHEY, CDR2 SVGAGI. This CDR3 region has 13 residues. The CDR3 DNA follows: TGTGCCAGCAAGGTTGCGGGGCGCACTGAAGCTTTCTTT. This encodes CASKVAGRTEAFF.